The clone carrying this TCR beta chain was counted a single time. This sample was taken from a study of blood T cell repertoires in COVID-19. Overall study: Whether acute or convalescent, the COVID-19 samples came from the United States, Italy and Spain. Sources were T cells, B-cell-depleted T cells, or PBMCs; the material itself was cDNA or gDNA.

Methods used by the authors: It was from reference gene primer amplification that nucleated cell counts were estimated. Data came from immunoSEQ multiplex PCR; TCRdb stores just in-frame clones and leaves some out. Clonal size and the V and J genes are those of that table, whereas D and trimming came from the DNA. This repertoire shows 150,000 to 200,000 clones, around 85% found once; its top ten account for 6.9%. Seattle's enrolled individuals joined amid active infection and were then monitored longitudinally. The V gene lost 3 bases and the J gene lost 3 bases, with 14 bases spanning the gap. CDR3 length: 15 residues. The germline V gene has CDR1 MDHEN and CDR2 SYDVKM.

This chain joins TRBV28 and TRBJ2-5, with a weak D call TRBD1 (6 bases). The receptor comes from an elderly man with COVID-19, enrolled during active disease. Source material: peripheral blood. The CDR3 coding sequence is TGTGCCAGCAGTTTTAGTGGCAGGGGCGAAGAGACCCAGTACTTC. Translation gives CASSFSGRGEETQYF.